Below are 26 T cell receptor beta chains sequenced from a single sample in a study of spatial heterogeneity in lung cancer. Each CDR3 protein is one row after TCRdb ran MiXCR on the 5' RACE reads. The table has 5,000 to 6,000 distinct CDR3 sequences, 3% to 4% seen once. For these TCRs, the target antigens are not known. As for time point: sample taken at primary tumor resection. Study results and limitations: Mutation counts in tumors were tracked by counts of expanded intratumoral alpha and beta TCRs.

The sample in question was lung tumor tissue, obtained at surgery. The receptors were sampled from a female donor with early-stage non-small cell lung cancer.

Many counts were recorded for this clonotype. The chain has TRBV7-8 and TRBJ2-7, with D unresolved. Germline V gene sequence: CDR1 SGHVS, CDR2 FQNEAQ. This CDR3 is built from 13 residues. V was pared by 0 bases and J by 3 bases, with 6 bases between. CDR3 nucleotides: TGTGCCAGCAGCTTAGCACAGAGCTACGAGCAGTACTTC. Translation: CASSLAQSYEQYF. The entire variable domain, with the rest obtained from reference TRBV7-8 and TRBJ2-7, is as follows: GAGVSQSPRYKVAKRGQDVALRCDPISGHVSLFWYQQALGQGPEFLTYFQNEAQLDKSGLPSDRFFAERPEGSVSTLKIQRTQQEDSAVYLCASSLAQSYEQYFGPGTRLTVT.

This clonotype is large in the sample. The V and J genes are TRBV20-1 and TRBJ2-7; 8 bases match TRBD1. The V gene end was trimmed by 1 base and the J gene end by 2 bases; junction bases not matched to a gene: 7. The V gene's germline CDR1 is DFQATT and CDR2 SNEGSKA (reference sequence). The CDR3 loop spans 15 amino acids. The DNA of the CDR3 is TGCAGTGCTAGAGTCTACGGACAGGGTACCTACGAGCAGTACTTC. Protein sequence: CSARVYGQGTYEQYF.

By share of the sample, this clonotype is medium-sized. The V gene is TRBV4-2, the J gene TRBJ2-1; 9 bases line up with TRBD2. V lost 5 bases and J lost 3; bases outside the gene matches: 8. The CDR3 contains 16 residues. The germline V gene has CDR1 LGHNA and CDR2 YNFKEQ. CDR3 loop: CASSSLAGAFYNEQFF. The CDR3 DNA is TGTGCCAGCAGCTCTTTAGCGGGAGCCTTCTACAATGAGCAGTTCTTC.

By its share, this clonotype is large. This chain joins TRBV12-3 or TRBV12-4 and TRBJ2-5; TRBD2 aligns across 9 bases. V lost 5 bases and J lost 4; bases outside the gene matches: 5. CDR3 length: 14 amino acids. CDR3 loop: CASSVAGGGETQYF. The CDR3 DNA is TGTGCCAGCAGTGTTGCGGGAGGGGGAGAGACCCAGTACTTC.

This chain uses TRBV5-4 with TRBJ2-1; TRBD2 matches at 9 bases. V was pared by 0 bases and J by 4 bases, with 5 bases of the junction left unmatched. From germline, CDR1 is SGHNT and CDR2 YYREEE (reference sequence). The CDR3 runs to 16 residues. The CDR3 DNA reads as TGTGCCAGCAGCTTGGGGGCTAGCGGGGTTTACAATGAGCAGTTCTTC. Its translation is CASSLGASGVYNEQFF.

This clonotype ranks as medium-sized. This chain joins TRBV18 and TRBJ2-7, with D unclear. V lost 3 bases and J 2 bases, leaving 14 bases between the germline ends. Germline CDR1 and CDR2: KGHSH and LQKENI. The CDR3 extends over 15 amino acids. CDR3 amino acids: CASSPETVQAYEQYF. DNA for the CDR3: TGTGCCAGCTCACCCGAGACGGTGCAAGCCTACGAGCAGTACTTC.

In this sample, this clonotype turned up many times. The chain couples TRBV14 to TRBJ2-2, with D unresolved. The V gene's germline CDR1 is SGHDN and CDR2 FVKESK. This CDR3 is built from 15 residues. The V gene lost 4 bases and the J gene lost 1 base, with 10 bases spanning the gap. DNA for the CDR3: TGTGCCAGCAGCCGCGGACGGTTGAACACCGGGGAGCTGTTTTTT. Protein product: CASSRGRLNTGELFF.

Sample share makes this clonotype medium-sized (0.01 to 0.1%). The chain is built from TRBV13 and TRBJ1-4, with a possible D match to TRBD1 (5 bases). Germline assignment: CDR1 PRHDT and CDR2 FYEKMQ (reference sequence). With 2 bases removed from V and 4 bases from J, the gap between germline ends came to 8 bases. This CDR3 spans 14 amino acids. Here the CDR3 reads CASSLHDSNEKLFF. The CDR3 region has the DNA TGTGCCAGCAGCTTACACGACAGTAATGAAAAACTGTTTTTT. The full variable domain, with the rest looked up from reference TRBV13 and TRBJ1-4, is AAGVIQSPRHLIKEKRETATLKCYPIPRHDTVYWYQQGPGQDPQFLISFYEKMQSDKGSIPDRFSAQQFSDYHSELNMSSLELGDSALYFCASSLHDSNEKLFFGSGTQLSVL.

This clonotype is labeled medium-sized. The chain couples TRBV20-1 to TRBJ2-3; D possibly uses TRBD1 or TRBD2 (5 bases each). The V gene's germline CDR1 is DFQATT and CDR2 SNEGSKA (reference sequence). Deletions cut 3 bases from V and 2 bases from J, with 21 bases between. The CDR3 sequence is 17 residues long. CDR3 bases: TGCAGTGCTAGCCGATTAGCGAGAGGGGCCTACACAGATACGCAGTATTTT. This sequence encodes CSASRLARGAYTDTQYF.

The sample holds many counts of this clonotype. The gene calls are TRBV27 and TRBJ2-3; 8 bases line up with TRBD2. Germline V gene sequence: CDR1 MNHEY, CDR2 SMNVEV (reference sequence). With 2 bases clipped from V and 5 bases from J, the junction kept 6 bases outside the gene matches. The CDR3 consists of 15 residues. The CDR3 sequence is CASSLRAGVQDTQYF. As DNA, the CDR3 is TGTGCCAGCAGTTTACGAGCGGGAGTACAAGATACGCAGTATTTT.

This clonotype is medium-sized (0.01 to 0.1%) within its sample. V usage is TRBV7-9 and J usage is TRBJ2-1, with D perhaps TRBD2 (6 bases). Germline V gene sequence: CDR1 SEHNR, CDR2 FQNEAQ (reference sequence). The V gene lost 1 base and the J gene lost 5 bases, with 12 bases spanning the gap. This CDR3 comprises 15 residues. CDR3 sequence (DNA): TGTGCCAGCAGCTTAGGCCTAGCGAGACACAATGAGCAGTTCTTC. This encodes CASSLGLARHNEQFF.

Within the sample, this clonotype is medium-sized. The chain uses TRBV20-1 and TRBJ2-7; TRBD2 matches 7 bases. Germline assignment: CDR1 DFQATT and CDR2 SNEGSKA (reference sequence). V shed 1 base and J 9 bases; nucleotides not matched to a gene: 27. This CDR3 contains 19 residues. The CDR3 here is CSARGGDSRIIDLSGGQYF. The CDR3 region has the DNA TGCAGTGCTAGAGGGGGGGACTCCCGAATCATAGATCTTTCGGGAGGGCAGTACTTC.

This clonotype was detected ten times or more. The rearrangement joins TRBV5-8 to TRBJ2-5; 7 bases line up with TRBD1. This CDR3 contains 13 residues. The V and J ends lost 5 bases and 3 bases, in that order; junction bases with no gene match: 4. Germline CDR1 and CDR2: SGHTS and YDEGEE. In DNA, the CDR3 is TGTGCCAGCAGTAGGGACAGCGAAGAGACCCAGTACTTC. Amino acid sequence: CASSRDSEETQYF.

This clonotype was counted ten times or more. The V call is TRBV29-1, the J call TRBJ1-4; 7 nucleotides align to TRBD1. CDR3 size: 15 residues. V trimming: 4 bases; J trimming: 4 bases; junction bases outside the gene matches: 9. CDR1 is SQVTM and CDR2 is ANQGSEA in the germline V gene. The CDR3 region is CSVGVGGGSNEKLFF. DNA of the CDR3: TGCAGCGTTGGAGTAGGGGGCGGAAGTAATGAAAAACTGTTTTTT.

By proportion, this clonotype is medium-sized. The chain couples TRBV9 to TRBJ2-3; D is tentatively TRBD1 or TRBD2 (5 bases each). This CDR3 is 17 amino acids long. V shed 0 bases and J shed 2 bases, with 16 bases lying between them. Per the germline V gene, CDR1 is SGDLS and CDR2 is YYNGEE. The CDR3, as DNA: TGTGCCAGCAGCGTAGCCGGGACCTACTTCTCCACAGATACGCAGTATTTT. Amino acid sequence: CASSVAGTYFSTDTQYF.

A word on this clonotype: An end of the junction does not agree with germline; a read error may underlie this. The genes are TRBV15 and TRBJ1-2; no clear D gene. CDR1 and CDR2 (germline): LNHNV, YYDKDF (reference sequence). The CDR3 sequence is 16 residues long. CDR3: CATSRGGLSSNYGYNF. The CDR3 region has the DNA TGTGCCACCAGCAGGGGAGGGCTAAGTTCTAACTATGGCTACAACTTC.

This clonotype came up many times. The chain combines TRBV28 with TRBJ1-1; the D gene is possibly TRBD1 (5 bases). CDR1 and CDR2 (germline): MDHEN, SYDVKM. Deletions cut 4 bases from V and 2 bases from J, with 17 bases between. The CDR3 sequence is 16 residues long. CDR3 nucleotide sequence: TGTGCCAGCAGTTCAACCGGGGGGGTCTTCAACACTGAAGCTTTCTTT. This translates into CASSSTGGVFNTEAFF.

By sample fraction, this clonotype is medium-sized. The chain uses TRBV2 and TRBJ2-5; 7 nucleotides agree with TRBD2. V dropped 4 bases and J dropped 2; count of bases not matched to a gene: 4. Germline lookup yields CDR1 SNHLY and CDR2 FYNNEI. The CDR3 consists of 14 residues. CDR3 nucleotide sequence: TGTGCCAGCAGTGGTAGCGGGCCACAAGAGACCCAGTACTTC. Translated: CASSGSGPQETQYF.

This clonotype was seen repeatedly, ten times or more. This chain links TRBV6-1 with TRBJ2-7; 7 positions agree with TRBD1. This CDR3 region has 14 residues. J lost 5 bases, V lost 4 bases, and 8 bases had no gene match. The V gene's germline CDR1 is MNHNS and CDR2 SASEGT. The CDR3 bases are TGTGCCAGCAGTGCCAGGACAGGAGGCCACGAGCAGTACTTC. Translated: CASSARTGGHEQYF.

This clonotype is labeled medium-sized. The chain employs TRBV6-5 and TRBJ1-6, with unresolved D. CDR3 length: 14 amino acids. Germline CDR1 reads MNHEY; CDR2 reads SVGAGI. The germline V and J ends were trimmed by 4 bases and 5 bases, with 9 bases remaining between them. As DNA, the CDR3 is TGTGCCAGCAGTTTCGGTCGCAATAATTCACCCCTCCACTTT. It codes for CASSFGRNNSPLHF.

In this sample, this clonotype turned up many times. The chain has TRBV29-1 and TRBJ1-5; D possibly corresponds to TRBD1 (6 bases). Trimming pared 7 bases from V and 5 bases from J, leaving 15 bases between. CDR1 is SQVTM and CDR2 is ANQGSEA in the germline V gene. CDR3 length: 13 amino acids. CDR3 amino acids: CSASDSFHQPQHF. DNA for the CDR3: TGCAGCGCATCGGACAGTTTCCATCAGCCCCAGCATTTT.

By frequency in the sample, this clonotype is medium-sized (0.01 to 0.1%). The rearrangement links TRBV3-1 to TRBJ2-3; D is unclear. This CDR3 comprises 16 residues. Trimming left V 4 bases short and J 3 bases short, with 17 bases between. Germline CDR1 is LGHDT and CDR2 is YNNKEL (reference sequence). As DNA, the CDR3 is TGTGCCAGCAGCCTCCTCCGTGGAGCCTTTACAGATACGCAGTATTTT. Translating gives CASSLLRGAFTDTQYF.

Many counts were recorded for this clonotype. The V call is TRBV5-1, the J call TRBJ1-2; D gene ambiguous. The CDR3 covers 14 residues. Germline V gene lookup returns CDR1 SGHRS and CDR2 YFSETQ. The ends were cut back, 4 bases at V and 7 bases at J, with 17 bases in the middle. The CDR3 sequence: CASSLNPAFLGYTF. CDR3 DNA sequence: TGCGCCAGCAGCCTCAATCCGGCTTTCCTTGGCTACACCTTC.

Many counts were recorded for this clonotype. V and J are TRBV2 and TRBJ1-5; no definite D call. Germline CDR1 reads SNHLY; CDR2 reads FYNNEI. V was clipped by 2 bases and J by 6 bases, with 14 bases between them. This CDR3 is 15 amino acids long. CDR3 sequence (DNA): TGTGCCAGCAGTGAAAGTAGGGTTCGGGGTCAGCCCCAGCATTTT. This gives the protein CASSESRVRGQPQHF.

This clonotype was recorded many times. V and J are TRBV5-1 and TRBJ2-1, with D perhaps TRBD2 (5 bases). This CDR3 has 18 amino acids. Trimming shortened V by 1 base and J by 7 bases, and 24 bases separated the two germline ends. The germline gives CDR1 SGHRS, CDR2 YFSETQ. CDR3 DNA sequence: TGCGCCAGCAGCTTGACTGGCGGGTTTCCGGCCCCACAGAATGAGCAGTTCTTC. It translates to CASSLTGGFPAPQNEQFF.

Details on this clonotype: This may be a read error: a much more frequent sequence differs by one nucleotide. The chain has TRBV5-5 and TRBJ2-5; no definite D call. The CDR3 sequence is 12 residues long. V gave up 7 bases and J gave up 5 bases, with 12 bases separating them. In germline, CDR1 is SGHKS, CDR2 YYEKEE (reference sequence). The CDR3 spells CASGLSRETQYF. As DNA, the CDR3 is TGTGCCAGCGGCCTTTCCCGGGAGACCCAGTACTTC.